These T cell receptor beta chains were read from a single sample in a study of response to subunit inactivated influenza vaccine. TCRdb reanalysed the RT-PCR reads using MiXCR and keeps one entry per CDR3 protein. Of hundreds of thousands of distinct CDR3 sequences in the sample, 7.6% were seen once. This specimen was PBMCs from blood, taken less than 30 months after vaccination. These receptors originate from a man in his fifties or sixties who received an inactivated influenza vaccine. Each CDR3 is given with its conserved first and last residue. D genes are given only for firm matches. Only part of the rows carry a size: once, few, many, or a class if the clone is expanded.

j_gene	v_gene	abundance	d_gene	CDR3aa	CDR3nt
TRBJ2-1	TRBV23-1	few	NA	CASLTQIPSYNEQFF	TGCGCCAGCCTCACACAAATTCCTTCCTACAATGAGCAGTTCTTC
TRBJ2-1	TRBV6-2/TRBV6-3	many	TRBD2	CASQRLGGRDEQFF	TGTGCCAGCCAGAGACTAGGTGGGAGGGATGAGCAGTTCTTC
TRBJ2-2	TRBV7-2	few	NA	CASSPSQVYTGELFF	TGTGCCAGCAGCCCTAGCCAGGTTTACACCGGGGAGCTGTTTTTT
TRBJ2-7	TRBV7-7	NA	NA	CASSLLGSDEQYF	TGTGCCAGCAGCTTATTGGGTAGCGACGAGCAGTACTTC
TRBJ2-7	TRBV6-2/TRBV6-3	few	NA	CASSYSERAGYEQYF	TGTGCCAGCAGTTACTCGGAAAGGGCAGGCTACGAGCAGTACTTC
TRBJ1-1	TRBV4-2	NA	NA	CASSQDPRIRGEAFF	TGTGCCAGCAGCCAAGATCCCCGGATCCGTGGTGAAGCTTTCTTT
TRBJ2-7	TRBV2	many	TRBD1	CASSEKGSDRAYEQYF	TGTGCCAGCAGTGAAAAAGGATCGGACAGGGCCTACGAGCAGTACTTC
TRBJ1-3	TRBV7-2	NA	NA	CASSSAPSPGNTIYF	TGTGCCAGCAGCTCGGCCCCTTCCCCAGGAAACACCATATATTTT
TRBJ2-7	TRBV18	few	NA	CASSPPSDTWEQYF	TGTGCCAGCTCACCACCGTCGGATACTTGGGAGCAGTACTTC
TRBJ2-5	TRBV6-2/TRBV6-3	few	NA	CASRDPPVTQYF	TGTGCCAGCAGAGATCCTCCCGTGACCCAGTACTTC
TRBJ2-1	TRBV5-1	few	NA	CASRIRDGGYNEQFF	TGCGCCAGCAGAATCCGGGACGGGGGCTACAATGAGCAGTTCTTC
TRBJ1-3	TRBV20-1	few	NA	CSASVLDSGNTIYF	TGCAGTGCTAGCGTACTGGACTCTGGAAACACCATATATTTT
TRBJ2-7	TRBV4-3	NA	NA	CASSPHTSQAEQYF	TGCGCCAGCAGCCCCCATACCAGTCAGGCCGAGCAGTACTTC
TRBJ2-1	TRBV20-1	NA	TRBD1	CSASDRGQHNEQFF	TGCAGTGCTTCCGACAGGGGTCAACACAATGAGCAGTTCTTC
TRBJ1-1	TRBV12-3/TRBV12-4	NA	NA	CASSFVPFVAFF	TGTGCCAGCAGTTTTGTCCCGTTTGTAGCTTTCTTT
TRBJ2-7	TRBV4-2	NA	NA	CASSWGTNRYEQYF	TGTGCCAGCAGCTGGGGGACCAACCGCTACGAGCAGTACTTC
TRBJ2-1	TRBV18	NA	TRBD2	CASSPAMGLGIGEQFF	TGTGCCAGCTCACCGGCAATGGGACTAGGGATCGGGGAGCAGTTCTTC